Below, 27 T cell receptor beta chains from the same sample are listed, as sequenced in a study of blood T cells in healthy people across ages. A sample-barcoded 5' primer and a J-beta primer mix were used in a second PCR of roughly 7 to 12 cycles. MiXCR was run by TCRdb on the 5' RACE reads, yielding one entry per CDR3 protein. The profile shows approximately 810,000 distinct CDR3 sequences, around 30% of them singletons. Sequencing was done on a sample of blood. These receptors all stem from an elderly woman in good health.

This clonotype has a handful of counts. J is TRBJ1-1 and V is TRBV6-1; 10 nucleotides align to TRBD1. Looked up from germline, CDR1 is MNHNS and CDR2 is SASEGT. The CDR3 length is 15 residues. Trimming removed 3 bases from V and 3 bases from J; junction bases left unmatched: 4. CDR3: CASSERDRGYTEAFF. CDR3 coding DNA: TGTGCCAGCAGTGAGAGGGACAGGGGCTACACTGAAGCTTTCTTT.

About this clonotype: Being one base from a much bigger clone, this may be a read error. This sequence joins TRBV20-1 and TRBJ2-5; no clear D. The CDR3 covers 16 residues. Trimming left V 2 bases short and J 11 bases short, with 27 bases between. The V gene's germline CDR1 is DFQATT and CDR2 SNEGSKA (reference sequence). DNA of the CDR3: TGCAGTGCTAGACCTAGACTCGGCGGATGGTACGATGAGCAGTACTTC. This gives the protein CSARPRLGGWYDEQYF.

CDR3 DNA sequence: TGCGCCAGCAGCTTGGCGGACACCAATGGCTACACCTTC. Translating gives CASSLADTNGYTF. This chain links TRBV5-1 with TRBJ1-2; D is perhaps TRBD1 (5 bases). Germline assignment: CDR1 SGHRS and CDR2 YFSETQ. The CDR3 has 13 residues. V was pared by 0 bases and J by 6 bases, with 9 bases between. Full variable domain (missing parts from reference TRBV5-1 and TRBJ1-2): KAGVTQTPRYLIKTRGQQVTLSCSPISGHRSVSWYQQTPGQGLQFLFEYFSETQRNKGNFPGRFSGRQFSNSRSEMNVSTLELGDSALYLCASSLADTNGYTFGSGTRLTVV.

The CDR3 bases are TGTGCCACCAGCAGAGATCGCGAGGGATTCAGCACAGATACGCAGTATTTT. It translates to CATSRDREGFSTDTQYF. The rearrangement uses TRBV15 and TRBJ2-3, with D possibly TRBD2 on 5 matching bases. CDR1 and CDR2 from the germline V gene are LNHNV and YYDKDF (reference sequence). The length of the CDR3 is 17 residues. The ends were cut back, 0 bases at V and 0 bases at J, with 13 bases in the middle.

The chain is built from TRBV11-2 and TRBJ1-2; D may be TRBD1 (5 bases). In germline, CDR1 is SGHAT, CDR2 FQNNGV. V lost 2 bases, J lost 7 bases, and 14 bases lay in between. The CDR3 sequence is 14 residues long. The CDR3 spells CASSLSRAGPGYTF. CDR3 in DNA: TGTGCCAGCAGCTTATCGAGAGCGGGGCCTGGCTACACCTTC.

This clonotype was counted many times. The chain recombines TRBV11-2 with TRBJ2-1, with TRBD2 matching 10 bases. The J segment lost 4 bases and the V segment lost 0 bases, leaving 0 bases of the junction unmatched. CDR1 and CDR2 (germline): SGHAT, FQNNGV. This CDR3 is 15 amino acids long. CDR3 residues: CASSLDSGGYNEQFF. CDR3 nucleotides: TGTGCCAGCAGCTTAGATAGCGGGGGGTACAATGAGCAGTTCTTC. Using reference TRBV11-2 and TRBJ2-1 for the parts outside the CDR3, the full variable domain is EAGVAQSPRYKIIEKRQSVAFWCNPISGHATLYWYQQILGQGPKLLIQFQNNGVVDDSQLPKDRFSAERLKGVDSTLKIQPAKLEDSAVYLCASSLDSGGYNEQFFGPGTRLTVL.

This clonotype was observed once. With a much larger clone just one base away, this may be a read error. J is TRBJ2-3 and V is TRBV3-1; 9 bases align to TRBD2. The CDR3 has 17 amino acids. Germline values: CDR1 LGHDT, CDR2 YNNKEL (reference sequence). As DNA, the CDR3 is TGTGCCAGCAGCCAAGTTACAGTCCTAGCGGGGACAGATGCGCAGTATTTT. Protein product: CASSQVTVLAGTDAQYF.

In this sample, this clonotype turned up many times. This chain connects TRBV5-6 to TRBJ2-3; unclear D gene. Germline V CDR1 and CDR2: SGHDT, YYEEEE. V dropped 4 bases and J dropped 5 bases, with 11 bases sitting between them. CDR3 length equals 13 residues. The CDR3 DNA reads TGTGCCAGCAGCAAGGACGTCGGAGATACGCAGTATTTT. It encodes CASSKDVGDTQYF.

The chain is built from TRBV2 and TRBJ2-7; D is unresolved. Germline-derived CDR1 and CDR2 are SNHLY and FYNNEI. The CDR3 totals 12 residues. Trimming took 5 bases from V and 4 from J, leaving 9 bases between them. In DNA, the CDR3 is TGTGCCAGCAGTCAACTGGGATACGAGCAGTACTTC. Translating gives CASSQLGYEQYF.

This clonotype showed up many times. This chain uses TRBV7-2 with TRBJ1-2; TRBD1 might be the D (5 bases). Germline V gives CDR1 SGHTA, CDR2 FQGNSA. There are 13 residues in the CDR3. Between the trimmed V and J ends, which lost 7 bases and 4 bases, there was a span of 13 bases. The CDR3 here is CASIPQVPYGYTF. The CDR3 DNA reads TGTGCCAGCATCCCACAGGTTCCCTATGGCTACACCTTC.

This clonotype was seen many times. The chain links TRBV7-2 to TRBJ1-6; no reliable D call. Germline V gene lookup returns CDR1 SGHTA and CDR2 FQGNSA. CDR3 length: 16 residues. V lost 5 bases to trimming and J lost 0 bases, with 11 bases between them. Here the CDR3 reads CASSRFQVSYNSPLHF. CDR3 in DNA: TGTGCCAGCAGCCGTTTCCAGGTCTCCTATAATTCACCCCTCCACTTT.

Worth noting for this clonotype: One junction end does not reproduce the germline sequence, and a read error may be involved. The chain links TRBV6-1 to TRBJ2-7; possible D gene TRBD1, 6 bases. The CDR3 covers 13 residues. In germline, CDR1 is MNHNS, CDR2 SASEGT. This CDR3 is CASSLQRDTEQYF. CDR3 nucleotide sequence: TGCGCCAGCAGTCTTCAACGGGACACCGAGCAGTACTTC.

This clonotype has a count of ten or more. This chain joins TRBV20-1 and TRBJ2-7; D uncertain. CDR3 size: 11 residues. Trimming cost V 7 bases and J 6 bases, with 13 bases left between them. CDR1 is DFQATT and CDR2 is SNEGSKA in the germline V gene (reference sequence). The CDR3 DNA is TGCAGTGGAGTCCTTTGGGGCGAGCAGTACTTC. Amino acid sequence: CSGVLWGEQYF.

The rearrangement links TRBV6-2 or TRBV6-3 to TRBJ1-6; possibly TRBD1 for D (6 bases). The germline gives CDR1 MNHEY, CDR2 SVGEGT. The ends were cut back, 7 bases at V and 6 bases at J, with 16 bases in the middle. CDR3 length equals 15 residues. CDR3 residues: CASNPIGGFNSPLHF. Here the CDR3 DNA reads TGTGCCAGCAACCCCATCGGGGGCTTTAATTCACCCCTCCACTTT.

A word on this clonotype: A read error is possible here, since a much larger clone lies one base away. The CDR3 region is CAGSALAGLSYNEQFF. For the CDR3, the DNA is TGTGCCGGCAGTGCCTTAGCGGGCCTCTCCTACAATGAGCAGTTCTTC. V usage is TRBV2 and J usage is TRBJ2-1; 7 positions agree with TRBD2. The CDR3 covers 16 residues. Germline loops: CDR1 SNHLY, CDR2 FYNNEI.

In this sample, this clonotype turned up once. This chain joins TRBV30 and TRBJ1-4; 8 nucleotides agree with TRBD1. The length of the CDR3 is 15 residues. CDR1 is GTSNPN and CDR2 is SVGIG in the germline V gene (reference sequence). Trimming removed 1 base from V and 6 bases from J; junction bases left unmatched: 7. The CDR3: CAWSGVRGRDEKLFF. The DNA of the CDR3 is TGTGCCTGGAGTGGGGTCAGGGGGCGTGATGAAAAACTGTTTTTT.

In its sample, this clonotype was seen many times. The chain carries TRBV20-1 and TRBJ1-2; no firm D call. Trimming took 6 bases from V and 5 from J, leaving 10 bases between them. The length of the CDR3 is 11 residues. CDR1 DFQATT and CDR2 SNEGSKA come from the germline V gene (reference sequence). CDR3 nucleotides: TGCAGTGCAGCGAATTCTTATGGCTACACCTTC. This codes for CSAANSYGYTF.

As regards this clonotype: This may be a read error: a much more frequent sequence differs by one nucleotide. The rearrangement joins TRBV5-6 to TRBJ2-1, with D hard to call. The J call may be mistaken, given a closer DNA end match to TRBJ2-7. This CDR3 is 14 amino acids long. Germline V CDR1 and CDR2: SGHDT, YYEEEE. The CDR3 bases are TGTGCCAGCAGCTTATATCAGAGTTACAATGAGCAGTACTTC. This translates into CASSLYQSYNEQYF.

In this sample, this clonotype turned up many times. The chain employs TRBV6-2 or TRBV6-3 and TRBJ2-1, with D perhaps assigned TRBD1 or TRBD2 (7 bases each). This CDR3 contains 18 residues. Trimming stripped 6 bases from V and 3 bases from J, with 24 bases between. The germline V gene has CDR1 MNHEY and CDR2 SVGEGT. CDR3 sequence: CASRGAVGRGQGYNEQFF. The DNA for the CDR3 is TGTGCCAGCAGGGGGGCTGTAGGGAGGGGGCAAGGCTACAATGAGCAGTTCTTC.

This clonotype was detected ten times or more. The chain is built from TRBV5-1 and TRBJ2-3; TRBD1 agrees at 8 bases. CDR3 size: 15 residues. Germline CDR1 SGHRS, CDR2 YFSETQ. Trimming at V came to 3 bases and at J to 3 bases, leaving 6 bases not matched to a gene. The CDR3 DNA follows: TGCGCCAGCAGCTGGGGGACAGGTAGGACAGATACGCAGTATTTT. This codes for CASSWGTGRTDTQYF. Complete variable domain (other parts from reference TRBV5-1 and TRBJ2-3): KAGVTQTPRYLIKTRGQQVTLSCSPISGHRSVSWYQQTPGQGLQFLFEYFSETQRNKGNFPGRFSGRQFSNSRSEMNVSTLELGDSALYLCASSWGTGRTDTQYFGPGTRLTVL.

J is TRBJ2-3 and V is TRBV3-1; 7 positions agree with TRBD2. This CDR3 region has 15 residues. The germline V gene has CDR1 LGHDT and CDR2 YNNKEL (reference sequence). J gave up 7 bases and V 1 base, and 8 bases lay outside the gene matches. The CDR3 reads CASSQGINGRNTQYF. The CDR3 region has the DNA TGTGCCAGCAGCCAAGGTATCAACGGGAGGAATACGCAGTATTTT.

Comment on this clonotype: Mismatch with germline at one junction end may stem from a read error. This chain connects TRBV6-8 to TRBJ2-7, with D perhaps assigned TRBD1 or TRBD2 (5 bases each). Looked up from germline, CDR1 is MNHGY and CDR2 is SAAAGT. The CDR3 has 17 residues. The CDR3 DNA is TGTGCCAACGGGATATCCCCGAAAGTATTGAGGGGCAGAGAGCGGTACTTC. Its protein product is CANGISPKVLRGRERYF.

The chain links TRBV20-1 to TRBJ2-7; 8 positions match TRBD2. The CDR3 length is 14 residues. V shed 6 bases and J 5 bases; nucleotides not matched to a gene: 12. Germline V gene sequence: CDR1 DFQATT, CDR2 SNEGSKA (reference sequence). Written as DNA, the CDR3 is TGCAGTGCGAGGACTAGCTCTGGATTCCACGAGCAGTACTTC. Amino acid sequence: CSARTSSGFHEQYF.

This clonotype has ten or more counts. J is TRBJ1-5 and V is TRBV7-2, with D uncertain. Trimming took off 2 bases at V and 0 bases at J, with 5 bases between the two ends. CDR1 and CDR2 (germline): SGHTA, FQGNSA. The CDR3 length is 14 residues. The CDR3 bases are TGTGCCAGCAGCTTACGGGATAGCAATCAGCCCCAGCATTTT. It is translated as CASSLRDSNQPQHF.

The rearrangement uses TRBV20-1 and TRBJ2-2; perhaps TRBD1 as D (6 bases). With 6 bases removed from V and 5 bases from J, the gap between germline ends came to 16 bases. The CDR3 is 14 amino acids. Germline lookup yields CDR1 DFQATT and CDR2 SNEGSKA (reference sequence). CDR3 sequence (DNA): TGCAGTGCAACTCAGGGGAGAGGTACCGGGGAGCTGTTTTTT. It yields the protein CSATQGRGTGELFF.

This clonotype was detected once. A much bigger clone sits one base away, suggesting this may be a read error. The rearrangement uses TRBV7-2 and TRBJ2-7; D is possibly TRBD1 or TRBD2 (6 bases each). This CDR3 spans 14 amino acids. V lost 6 bases to trimming and J lost 7 bases, with 19 bases between them. Germline V gene sequence: CDR1 SGHTA, CDR2 FQGNSA. CDR3 nucleotide sequence: TGTGCCAGCAGTTCGAGGGGGGAGTACAATGAGCAGTACTTC. It translates to CASSSRGEYNEQYF.

This clonotype has just a few counts. Since a much larger clone is just one base distant, this may be a read error. The chain has TRBV5-1 and TRBJ2-5; 7 positions agree with TRBD2. The V and J ends lost 2 bases and 9 bases, in that order; junction bases with no gene match: 7. The germline CDR1 and CDR2 sequences are SGHRS and YFSETQ. The CDR3 contains 13 residues. The chain's CDR3 is CASSLGPREAQYF. The CDR3 DNA sequence: TGCGCCAGCAGCTTAGGGCCCCGGGAGGCCCAGTACTTC.